Shown below are 7 T cell receptor beta chains from a single sample sequenced in a study of response to subunit inactivated influenza vaccine. TCRdb called the RT-PCR reads again in MiXCR, with one record for every CDR3 protein. This sample has more than 150,000 distinct CDR3 sequences, with nearly 9.5% found just once. The sequences come from non-naive T cells sorted from PBMCs, collected on the day of vaccination. The receptors come from a man over 45 who received an inactivated influenza vaccine.

This clonotype has just a few counts. The V call is TRBV6-2 or TRBV6-3, the J call TRBJ2-1, with 11 positions matching TRBD2. V dropped 2 bases and J dropped 10; count of bases not matched to a gene: 16. This CDR3 is 18 amino acids long. Per the germline V gene, CDR1 is MNHEY and CDR2 is SVGEGT. As DNA, the CDR3 is TGTGCCAGCAGTTACACCACTTTACTAGCGGGAGTCTCAGGGGAGCAGTTCTTC. This encodes CASSYTTLLAGVSGEQFF.

The V gene is TRBV28, the J gene TRBJ2-7, with 16 bases identical to TRBD2. The ends lost 5 bases at V and 2 bases at J; junction bases unmatched: 9. The CDR3 extends over 18 amino acids. The V gene's germline CDR1 is MDHEN and CDR2 SYDVKM. The CDR3 DNA reads as TGTGCCAGCAGTGAGGGACTAGCGGGGGGGGTAACCGCCTACGAGCAGTACTTC. Encoded protein: CASSEGLAGGVTAYEQYF.

The rearrangement links TRBV6-2 or TRBV6-3 to TRBJ1-6; 10 nucleotides align to TRBD1. Looked up from germline, CDR1 is MNHEY and CDR2 is SVGEGT. V dropped 6 bases and J dropped 3; count of bases not matched to a gene: 14. This CDR3 has 19 residues. Written as DNA, the CDR3 is TGTGCCAGCAGGACCGGGATGGTGGGACAGGGGTTCTATAATTCACCCCTCCACTTT. This encodes CASRTGMVGQGFYNSPLHF.

This clonotype was seen more than once but under ten times. The chain carries TRBV18 and TRBJ2-5; D uncertain. This CDR3 has 15 residues. CDR1 and CDR2 (germline): KGHSH, LQKENI. Trimming stripped 1 base from V and 1 base from J, with 10 bases between. CDR3: CASSPRVGPQETQYF. DNA of the CDR3: TGTGCCAGCTCACCACGAGTCGGTCCCCAAGAGACCCAGTACTTC. Looking up the rest from reference TRBV18 and TRBJ2-5 gives the full variable domain: NAGVMQNPRHLVRRRGQEARLRCSPMKGHSHVYWYRQLPEEGLKFMVYLQKENIIDESGMPKERFSAEFPKEGPSILRIQQVVRGDSAAYFCASSPRVGPQETQYFGPGTRLLVL.

This clonotype was counted only a few times. The rearrangement uses TRBV5-6 and TRBJ1-2; no definite D call. The germline V gene encodes CDR1 SGHDT and CDR2 YYEEEE. The CDR3 spans 13 residues. V gave up 0 bases and J gave up 8 bases, with 11 bases separating them. The chain's CDR3 is CASSLGISGGYTF. CDR3 sequence (DNA): TGTGCCAGCAGCTTGGGGATATCGGGGGGCTACACCTTC. Using reference TRBV5-6 and TRBJ1-2 for the parts outside the CDR3, the full variable domain is DAGVTQSPTHLIKTRGQQVTLRCSPKSGHDTVSWYQQALGQGPQFIFQYYEEEERQRGNFPDRFSGHQFPNYSSELNVNALLLGDSALYLCASSLGISGGYTFGSGTRLTVV.

The chain is built from TRBV7-9 and TRBJ2-2, with D unclear. The CDR3 sequence is 14 residues long. Germline V gene lookup returns CDR1 SEHNR and CDR2 FQNEAQ (reference sequence). V was trimmed by 5 bases and J by 1 base, leaving 8 bases between them. The CDR3 loop is CASSPKRNTGELFF. The CDR3 region has the DNA TGTGCCAGCAGCCCTAAACGGAACACCGGGGAGCTGTTTTTT.

The CDR3 DNA sequence: TGCGCCAGCAGCTTGGGGCAACTAGCGGGAGGGCTGGAGACCCAGTACTTC. Translation gives CASSLGQLAGGLETQYF. This chain joins TRBV5-1 and TRBJ2-5; 13 bases are shared with TRBD2. CDR1 and CDR2 from the germline V gene are SGHRS and YFSETQ. Trimming cost V 0 bases and J 5 bases; bases outside gene matches: 7. The CDR3 sequence is 17 residues long.